This entry lists 21 T cell receptor beta chains sequenced from one sample in a study of T cell repertoires in cytomegalovirus infection. TCRdb redid the calling of the reads with MiXCR, one entry per CDR3 protein. The table includes 210,000 or so distinct CDR3 sequences, approximately 7% detected once. The sequencing input was PBMCs. The receptors here all came from a human donor in good health (CMV status not recorded). Some clones in this sample may be carry-over from other donors' samples.

This clonotype was recorded at least ten times. The V gene is TRBV7-2, the J gene TRBJ2-3; either TRBD1 or TRBD2 may supply D (5 bases each). V lost 5 bases and J lost 6, with 15 bases in between. In germline, CDR1 is SGHTA, CDR2 FQGNSA. The CDR3 runs to 14 residues. The CDR3 DNA reads as TGTGCCAGCAGCCCGGGACCCCCCAGCGATACGCAGTATTTT. It yields the protein CASSPGPPSDTQYF.

This clonotype came up many times. This chain connects TRBV20-1 to TRBJ1-2; 9 bases match TRBD1. The germline V gene has CDR1 DFQATT and CDR2 SNEGSKA (reference sequence). CDR3 length: 14 residues. V dropped 6 bases and J dropped 1; count of bases not matched to a gene: 6. In nucleotides, the CDR3 is TGCAGTGCCATACCGACAGGGGGTAACTATGGCTACACCTTC. It encodes CSAIPTGGNYGYTF.

This clonotype was picked up many times. This sequence joins TRBV7-6 and TRBJ1-6; TRBD1 matches at 7 bases. CDR3 size: 15 residues. Trimming took 3 bases from V and 6 from J; bases not matched to a gene: 5. Germline CDR1 is SGHVS and CDR2 is FNYEAQ. CDR3 coding DNA: TGTGCCAGCAGCTTCGGGGACAGCTTTAATTCACCCCTCCACTTT. Its translation is CASSFGDSFNSPLHF.

Many counts were recorded for this clonotype. The genes are TRBV20-1 and TRBJ2-7; 11 nucleotides line up with TRBD1. Germline loops: CDR1 DFQATT, CDR2 SNEGSKA (reference sequence). The CDR3 extends over 14 amino acids. J lost 5 bases, V lost 5 bases, and 8 bases had no gene match. This chain's CDR3 is CSAPDRGRIHEQYF. In nucleotides, the CDR3 is TGCAGTGCTCCGGACAGGGGGCGTATCCACGAGCAGTACTTC.

At least ten counts were recorded for this clonotype. The chain is built from TRBV10-3 and TRBJ2-3; maybe TRBD2 (5 bases). Germline CDR1 ENHRY, CDR2 SYGVKD. V lost 2 bases and J lost 1, with 7 bases in between. This CDR3 contains 14 residues. CDR3 nucleotide sequence: TGTGCCATCAGTGAGGTGGAGGGCACAGATACGCAGTATTTT. Protein: CAISEVEGTDTQYF.

This clonotype was seen a few times. This chain connects TRBV28 to TRBJ2-7, with 8 bases fitting TRBD1. Germline loops: CDR1 MDHEN, CDR2 SYDVKM. After removal of 10 bases from V and 2 bases from J, the junction contained 13 bases not matched to a gene. The CDR3 sequence is 15 residues long. The DNA of the CDR3 is TGTGCCACCGAGGAAAGTAACAGGGGGACCTACGAGCAGTACTTC. It yields the protein CATEESNRGTYEQYF.

This clonotype was counted at least ten times. The V call is TRBV20-1, the J call TRBJ2-1; D ambiguous. V shed 2 bases and J shed 4 bases, with 12 bases lying between them. Looked up from germline, CDR1 is DFQATT and CDR2 is SNEGSKA (reference sequence). This CDR3 is 14 amino acids long. CDR3 DNA: TGCAGTGCTAGATCCTGGCGTTCGTACAATGAGCAGTTCTTC. Protein product: CSARSWRSYNEQFF.

This clonotype was recorded many times. This chain joins TRBV10-3 and TRBJ1-2, with D possibly TRBD1 on 6 matching bases. Germline lookup yields CDR1 ENHRY and CDR2 SYGVKD. The CDR3 spans 14 residues. The V end lost 5 bases, the J end lost 2 bases, and 12 bases lay between the germline ends. This CDR3 is CAISYSDSNYGYTF. The CDR3, as DNA: TGTGCCATCAGTTACTCGGACAGCAACTATGGCTACACCTTC.

In this sample, this clonotype turned up many times. The chain recombines TRBV11-3 with TRBJ2-3; no definite D call. The CDR3 length is 13 residues. Trimming took off 3 bases at V and 4 bases at J, with 8 bases between the two ends. Germline CDR1 reads SGHNT; CDR2 reads YENEEA. CDR3 nucleotide sequence: TGTGCCAGCAGCTTTGGGGAAGCAGATACGCAGTATTTT. This sequence encodes CASSFGEADTQYF. Variable domain in full (rest from reference TRBV11-3 and TRBJ2-3): EAGVVQSPRYKIIEKKQPVAFWCNPISGHNTLYWYLQNLGQGPELLIRYENEEAVDDSQLPKDRFSAERLKGVDSTLKIQPAELGDSAVYLCASSFGEADTQYFGPGTRLTVL.

V gene TRBV30 combines with J gene TRBJ2-7; D might be TRBD1 (6 bases). The CDR3 is made up of 13 amino acids. Germline lookup yields CDR1 GTSNPN and CDR2 SVGIG (reference sequence). Deletions cut 8 bases from V and 3 bases from J, with 17 bases between. CDR3 DNA: TGTGCCGCCCGCCGGACAGAAATCTACGAGCAGTACTTC. As protein: CAARRTEIYEQYF. The whole variable domain, remainder taken from reference TRBV30 and TRBJ2-7, is SQTIHQWPATLVQPVGSPLSLECTVEGTSNPNLYWYRQAAGRGLQLLFYSVGIGQISSEVPQNLSASRPQDRQFILSSKKLLLSDSGFYLCAARRTEIYEQYFGPGTRLTVT.

This rearrangement joins TRBV19 to TRBJ2-7; D might be TRBD2 (5 bases). CDR3 length: 13 residues. Trimming pared 4 bases from V and 7 bases from J, leaving 14 bases between. Germline lookup yields CDR1 LNHDA and CDR2 SQIVND (reference sequence). CDR3 DNA sequence: TGTGCCAGTAGTAACGGGGAACCAACAGAGCAGTACTTC. This encodes CASSNGEPTEQYF.

There are many counts of this clonotype. The V and J genes are TRBV5-6 and TRBJ2-3; 10 nucleotides align to TRBD2. Germline V gene lookup returns CDR1 SGHDT and CDR2 YYEEEE. V shed 0 bases, J shed 2 bases, and the junction held 12 bases outside the gene matches. The CDR3 contains 19 residues. The CDR3 region is CASSLGGFLAGADTDTQYF. The CDR3 DNA reads as TGTGCCAGCAGCTTGGGAGGGTTCCTAGCGGGGGCCGACACAGATACGCAGTATTTT.

This clonotype was counted many times. This sequence joins TRBV2 and TRBJ1-1; D not certain. Trimming removed 3 bases at V and 4 bases at J, with 9 bases between. The CDR3 has 13 residues. Looked up from germline, CDR1 is SNHLY and CDR2 is FYNNEI. Here the CDR3 reads CASSDRPSTEAFF. DNA of the CDR3: TGTGCCAGCAGTGACAGACCTTCCACTGAAGCTTTCTTT. The variable domain in full, completed from reference TRBV2 and TRBJ1-1, reads EPEVTQTPSHQVTQMGQEVILRCVPISNHLYFYWYRQILGQKVEFLVSFYNNEISEKSEIFDDQFSVERPDGSNFTLKIRSTKLEDSAMYFCASSDRPSTEAFFGQGTRLTVV.

Ten or more counts support this clonotype. This chain links TRBV7-2 with TRBJ1-2; 8 bases fit TRBD1. The V segment lost 3 bases and the J segment 4 bases; nucleotides outside the gene matches: 4. Germline V gene sequence: CDR1 SGHTA, CDR2 FQGNSA. The CDR3 extends over 14 amino acids. The CDR3 DNA follows: TGTGCCAGCAGCTTCATGGACAGGGTCTATGGCTACACCTTC. It yields the protein CASSFMDRVYGYTF. Supplemented by reference TRBV7-2 and TRBJ1-2, the full variable domain reads GAGVSQSPSNKVTEKGKDVELRCDPISGHTALYWYRQSLGQGLEFLIYFQGNSAPDKSGLPSDRFSAERTGGSVSTLTIQRTQQEDSAVYLCASSFMDRVYGYTFGSGTRLTVV.

This clonotype has a count of ten or more. This chain links TRBV7-2 with TRBJ2-1; no definite D call. The germline V and J ends were trimmed by 1 base and 0 bases, with 10 bases remaining between them. The CDR3 has 16 residues. Germline V gene data show CDR1 as SGHTA and CDR2 as FQGNSA. The DNA for the CDR3 is TGTGCCAGCAGCTTAGGACACTCGAGCTCCTACAATGAGCAGTTCTTC. Its translation is CASSLGHSSSYNEQFF.

This clonotype was picked up a small number of times. The chain carries TRBV20-1 and TRBJ1-5; a weak D match, TRBD1 (5 bases). Germline V lookup: CDR1 DFQATT, CDR2 SNEGSKA (reference sequence). The CDR3 loop spans 14 amino acids. The V end was cut by 2 bases, the J end by 4 bases, with 12 bases between. This chain's CDR3 is CSARRRGRNQPQHF. The CDR3 DNA is TGCAGTGCTAGACGTAGGGGAAGGAATCAGCCCCAGCATTTT.

This clonotype was found many times. The gene calls are TRBV7-2 and TRBJ2-4, with TRBD2 matching 11 bases. Germline loops: CDR1 SGHTA, CDR2 FQGNSA. V was clipped by 3 bases and J by 3 bases; unmatched bases: 16. The CDR3 consists of 20 residues. CDR3 region: CASSLPLSGGAFRSKNIQYF. In nucleotides, the CDR3 is TGTGCCAGCAGCTTGCCCCTTAGCGGGGGGGCCTTCAGGAGCAAAAACATTCAGTACTTC. The full variable domain, with the rest looked up from reference TRBV7-2 and TRBJ2-4, is GAGVSQSPSNKVTEKGKDVELRCDPISGHTALYWYRQSLGQGLEFLIYFQGNSAPDKSGLPSDRFSAERTGGSVSTLTIQRTQQEDSAVYLCASSLPLSGGAFRSKNIQYFGAGTRLSVL.

At least ten counts were recorded for this clonotype. V usage is TRBV7-2 and J usage is TRBJ1-3; maybe TRBD1 (5 bases). The CDR3 consists of 14 residues. The V end was cut by 6 bases, the J end by 2 bases, with 11 bases between. Per germline, CDR1 SGHTA and CDR2 FQGNSA. As DNA, the CDR3 is TGTGCCAGCAGTTGGGGCAGCCCTGGAAACACCATATATTTT. As protein: CASSWGSPGNTIYF.

This clonotype appeared many times. This chain uses TRBV9 with TRBJ2-2; TRBD2 is a possible D gene (6 bases). The V end was cut by 4 bases, the J end by 4 bases, with 17 bases between. The germline gives CDR1 SGDLS, CDR2 YYNGEE. The CDR3 covers 16 residues. The CDR3 DNA reads TGTGCCAGCAGCCCGGGGAGGCCAGCGGTCACCGGGGAGCTGTTTTTT. It translates to CASSPGRPAVTGELFF.

This clonotype was seen ten or more times. The chain uses TRBV6-2 or TRBV6-3 and TRBJ1-5; TRBD1 matches 7 bases. In germline, CDR1 is MNHEY, CDR2 SVGEGT. V gave up 9 bases and J gave up 2 bases; unmatched junction bases: 7. This CDR3 comprises 14 residues. For the CDR3, the DNA is TGTGCCAGTACAGGGGTTGTTCGCAATCAGCCCCAGCATTTT. Translation gives CASTGVVRNQPQHF.

This clonotype came up many times. The J gene is TRBJ1-3, the V gene TRBV6-5; 7 nucleotides line up with TRBD1. The CDR3 spans 13 residues. Germline trimming cut 6 bases from V and 4 bases from J; bases unmatched to any gene: 3. Germline loops: CDR1 MNHEY, CDR2 SVGAGI. The CDR3 DNA follows: TGTGCCAGCAGCCTGACAGGGGGAAACACCATATATTTT. It is translated as CASSLTGGNTIYF.